This T cell receptor (beta chain) was profiled in a study of CD8 T cells in Susac syndrome. Details on this clonotype: One junction end does not reproduce the germline sequence, and a read error may be involved.

Sequencing targeted TCR beta in blood CD8+ and CD4+ T cells. The RNA, 0.5 to 1 ug, was put through reverse transcription using random hexamers. MiXCR was run by TCRdb on the immunoSEQ multiplex PCR reads, yielding one entry per CDR3 protein. The sample consists of about 200,000 distinct CDR3 sequences, roughly 94% of them appearing once. Specimen: CD4+ T cells from PBMCs. The origin of this receptor is a human donor with multiple sclerosis.

CDR3 DNA sequence: TGCAGCGTCGAAGGCCCGGCGAGCTCCTACGAGCAGTACTTC. Translation: CSVEGPASSYEQYF. The chain links TRBV29-1 to TRBJ2-7; D is uncertain. This CDR3 comprises 14 residues. CDR1 and CDR2 (germline): SQVTM, ANQGSEA.